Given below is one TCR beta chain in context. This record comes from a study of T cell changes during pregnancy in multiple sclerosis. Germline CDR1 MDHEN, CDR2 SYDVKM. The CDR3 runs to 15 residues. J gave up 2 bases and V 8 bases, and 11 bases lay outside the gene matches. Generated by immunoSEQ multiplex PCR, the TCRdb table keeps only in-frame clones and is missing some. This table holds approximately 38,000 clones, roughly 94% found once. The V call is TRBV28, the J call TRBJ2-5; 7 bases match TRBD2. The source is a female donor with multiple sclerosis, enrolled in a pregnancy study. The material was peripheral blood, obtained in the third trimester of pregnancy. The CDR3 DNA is TGTGCCAGCTATCCGGGCGGGAGCCCACAAGAGACCCAGTACTTC. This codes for CASYPGGSPQETQYF.